This is a list of T cell receptor beta chains from one sample in a study of blood T cell repertoires in COVID-19. Clones were sequenced by immunoSEQ multiplex PCR, and TCRdb holds only the in-frame ones, with some missing. The table shows more than 100,000 clones, with about 89% occurring only once. The sequencing input was peripheral blood. These receptors came from a man between 50 and 59 years old with active COVID-19. CDR3s include the opening cysteine and the closing phenylalanine or tryptophan. Each record gives: V gene, J gene, CDR3 protein.

TRBV7-9	TRBJ2-7	CASSLDRLEQYF
TRBV3-1/TRBV3-2	TRBJ1-2	CASSQSSLFGYTF
TRBV2	TRBJ2-5	CASRLAGGTQYF
TRBV6-5	TRBJ1-4	CASRGHPGEKLFF
TRBV11-2	TRBJ1-1	CASSRTGNTEAFF
TRBV13	TRBJ2-7	CASRRAGTAFYEQYF
TRBV29-1	TRBJ2-1	CSVQGAGEQFF
TRBV19	TRBJ1-2	CASSGGTANLYGYTF
TRBV5-4	TRBJ2-5	CASSEGLAGVTKTQYF
TRBV7-2	TRBJ2-7	CASSLYRGGSYEQYF
TRBV19	TRBJ1-5	CASSIDGDSNQPQHF
TRBV6-6	TRBJ1-1	CASSYSTADTEAFF
TRBV9	TRBJ1-1	CASKTENTEAFF
TRBV6-2/TRBV6-3	TRBJ2-3	CASSTSGGATYF
TRBV20-1	TRBJ2-2	CSASGPSNTGELFF
TRBV5-1	TRBJ2-5	CASSLSGTRGETQYF
TRBV23-1	TRBJ2-7	CASSQSPGQGEYEQYF
TRBV6-5	TRBJ2-1	CASRRGSRGSPDQFF
TRBV7-2	TRBJ1-5	CASSLRQGVNQPQHF
TRBV5-1	TRBJ2-7	CASSLAGNRQVEQYF
TRBV5-6	TRBJ2-4	CASSLNPGGPNIQYF
TRBV7-9	TRBJ1-2	CASNLPGQNYGYTF
TRBV24-1	TRBJ2-3	CATSPPAGLATDTQYF
TRBV9	TRBJ2-5	CASSVEYSGTQYF
TRBV5-6	TRBJ1-2	CASSSGGGLIYGYTF
TRBV14	TRBJ1-3	CASSQQGTRSGNTIYF
TRBV6-2/TRBV6-3	TRBJ2-1	CASSSRGREQFF